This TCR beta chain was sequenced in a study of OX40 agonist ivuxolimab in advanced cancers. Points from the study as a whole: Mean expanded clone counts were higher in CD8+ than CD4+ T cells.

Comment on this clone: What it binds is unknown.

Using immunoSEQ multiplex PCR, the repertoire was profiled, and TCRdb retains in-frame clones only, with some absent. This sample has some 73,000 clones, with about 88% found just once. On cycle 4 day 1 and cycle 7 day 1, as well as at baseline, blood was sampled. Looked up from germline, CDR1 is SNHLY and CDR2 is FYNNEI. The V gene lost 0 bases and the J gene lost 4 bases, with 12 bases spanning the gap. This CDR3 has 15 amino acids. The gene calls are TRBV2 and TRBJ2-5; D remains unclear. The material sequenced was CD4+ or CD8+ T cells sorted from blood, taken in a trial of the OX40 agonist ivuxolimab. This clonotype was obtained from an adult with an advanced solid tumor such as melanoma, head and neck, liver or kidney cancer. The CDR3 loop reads CASSEALEKPETQYF. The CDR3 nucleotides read TGTGCCAGCAGTGAAGCGCTGGAGAAACCAGAGACCCAGTACTTC.